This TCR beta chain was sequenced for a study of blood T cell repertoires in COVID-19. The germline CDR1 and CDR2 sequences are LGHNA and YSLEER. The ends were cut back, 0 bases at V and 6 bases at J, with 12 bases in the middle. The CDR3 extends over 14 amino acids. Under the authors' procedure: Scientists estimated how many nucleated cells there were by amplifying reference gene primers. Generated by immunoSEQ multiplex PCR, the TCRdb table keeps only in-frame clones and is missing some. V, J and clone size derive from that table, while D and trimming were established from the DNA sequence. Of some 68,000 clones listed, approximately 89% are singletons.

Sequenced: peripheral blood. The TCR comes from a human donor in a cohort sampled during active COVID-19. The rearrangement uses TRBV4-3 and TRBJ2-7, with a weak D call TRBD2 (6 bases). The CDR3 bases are TGCGCCAGCAGCCAAGATTTCGGGGGACCCGAGCAGTACTTC. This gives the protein CASSQDFGGPEQYF.